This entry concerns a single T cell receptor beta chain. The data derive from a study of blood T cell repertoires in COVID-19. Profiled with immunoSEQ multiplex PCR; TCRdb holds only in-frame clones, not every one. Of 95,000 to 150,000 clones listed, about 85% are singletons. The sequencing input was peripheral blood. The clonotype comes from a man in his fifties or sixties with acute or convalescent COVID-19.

The CDR3 coding sequence is TGTGCCAGCAGTTCGCCGACGAGCGGGAGCACAGATACGCAGTATTTT. As protein: CASSSPTSGSTDTQYF. The gene calls are TRBV28 and TRBJ2-3, with TRBD2 as a possible D gene (6 bases). CDR1 MDHEN and CDR2 SYDVKM come from the germline V gene. This CDR3 comprises 16 residues. V dropped 4 bases and J dropped 0 bases, with 14 bases sitting between them.